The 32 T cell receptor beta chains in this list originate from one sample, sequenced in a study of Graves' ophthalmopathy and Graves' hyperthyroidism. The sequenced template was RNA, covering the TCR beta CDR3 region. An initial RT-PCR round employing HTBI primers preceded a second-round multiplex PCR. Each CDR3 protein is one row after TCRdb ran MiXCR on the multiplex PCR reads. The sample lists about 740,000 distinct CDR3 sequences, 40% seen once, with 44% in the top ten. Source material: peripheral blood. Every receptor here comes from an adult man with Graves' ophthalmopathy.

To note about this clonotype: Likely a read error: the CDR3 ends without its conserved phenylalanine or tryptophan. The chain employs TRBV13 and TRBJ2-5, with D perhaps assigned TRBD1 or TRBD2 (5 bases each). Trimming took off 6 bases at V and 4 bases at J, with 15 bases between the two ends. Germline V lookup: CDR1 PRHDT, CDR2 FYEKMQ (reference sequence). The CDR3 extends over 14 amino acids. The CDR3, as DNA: TGTGCCAGCAGGTGGATGGGGGAAAGAGAGACCCAGTACGGC. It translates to CASRWMGERETQYG.

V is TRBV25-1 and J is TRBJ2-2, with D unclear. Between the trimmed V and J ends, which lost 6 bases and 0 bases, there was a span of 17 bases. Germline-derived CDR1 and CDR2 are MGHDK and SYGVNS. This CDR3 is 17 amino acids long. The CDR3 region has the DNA TGTGCCAGCAGCCGATACCTAGACGGTACGAACACCGGGGAGCTGTTTTTT. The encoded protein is CASSRYLDGTNTGELFF.

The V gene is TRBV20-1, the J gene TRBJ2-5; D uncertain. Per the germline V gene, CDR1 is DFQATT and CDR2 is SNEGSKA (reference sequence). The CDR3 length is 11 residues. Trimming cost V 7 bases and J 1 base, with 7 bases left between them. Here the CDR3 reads CSGHFQETQYF. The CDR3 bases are TGCAGTGGCCACTTCCAAGAGACCCAGTACTTC.

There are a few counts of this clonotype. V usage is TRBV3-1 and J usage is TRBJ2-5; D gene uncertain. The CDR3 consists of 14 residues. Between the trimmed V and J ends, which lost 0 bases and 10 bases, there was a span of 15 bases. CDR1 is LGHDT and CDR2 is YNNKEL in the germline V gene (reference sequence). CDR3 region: CASSQDRARLHQYF. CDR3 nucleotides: TGTGCCAGCAGCCAAGATCGGGCCAGGTTGCACCAGTACTTC.

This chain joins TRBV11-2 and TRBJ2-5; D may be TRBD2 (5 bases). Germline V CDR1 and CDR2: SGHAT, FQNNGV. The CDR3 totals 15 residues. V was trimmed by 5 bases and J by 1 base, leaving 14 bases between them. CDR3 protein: CASSPGTRSQETQYF. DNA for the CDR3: TGTGCCAGCAGCCCGGGAACGAGGTCCCAAGAGACCCAGTACTTC. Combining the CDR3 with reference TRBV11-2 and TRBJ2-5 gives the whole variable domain EAGVAQSPRYKIIEKRQSVAFWCNPISGHATLYWYQQILGQGPKLLIQFQNNGVVDDSQLPKDRFSAERLKGVDSTLKIQPAKLEDSAVYLCASSPGTRSQETQYFGPGTRLLVL.

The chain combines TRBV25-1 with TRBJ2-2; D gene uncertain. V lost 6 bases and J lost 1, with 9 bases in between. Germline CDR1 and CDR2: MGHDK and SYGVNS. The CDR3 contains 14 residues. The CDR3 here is CASRILRNTGELFF. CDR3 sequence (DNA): TGTGCCAGCAGGATCCTACGGAACACCGGGGAGCTGTTTTTT.

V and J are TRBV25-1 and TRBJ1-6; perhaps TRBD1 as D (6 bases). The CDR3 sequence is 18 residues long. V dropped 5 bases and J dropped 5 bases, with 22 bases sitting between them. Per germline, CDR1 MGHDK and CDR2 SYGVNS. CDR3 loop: CASSPLTKRGVNNSPLHF. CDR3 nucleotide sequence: TGTGCCAGCAGTCCACTAACCAAGAGGGGGGTCAATAATTCACCCCTCCACTTT.

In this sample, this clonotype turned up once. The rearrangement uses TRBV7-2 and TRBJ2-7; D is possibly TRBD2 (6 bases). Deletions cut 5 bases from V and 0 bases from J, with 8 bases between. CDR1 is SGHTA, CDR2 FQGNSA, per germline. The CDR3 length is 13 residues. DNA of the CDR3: TGTGCCAGCAGCGGGACTGTCTCCTACGAGCAGTACTTC. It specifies CASSGTVSYEQYF. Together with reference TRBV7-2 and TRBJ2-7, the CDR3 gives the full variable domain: GAGVSQSPSNKVTEKGKDVELRCDPISGHTALYWYRQSLGQGLEFLIYFQGNSAPDKSGLPSDRFSAERTGGSVSTLTIQRTQQEDSAVYLCASSGTVSYEQYFGPGTRLTVT.

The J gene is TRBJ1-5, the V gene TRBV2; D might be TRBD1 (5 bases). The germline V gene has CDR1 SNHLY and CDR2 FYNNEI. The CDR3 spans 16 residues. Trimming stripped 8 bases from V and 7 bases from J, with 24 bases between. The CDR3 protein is CASGLIGAERGQPQHF. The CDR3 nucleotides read TGTGCCAGCGGGTTAATTGGGGCCGAACGGGGACAGCCCCAGCATTTT.

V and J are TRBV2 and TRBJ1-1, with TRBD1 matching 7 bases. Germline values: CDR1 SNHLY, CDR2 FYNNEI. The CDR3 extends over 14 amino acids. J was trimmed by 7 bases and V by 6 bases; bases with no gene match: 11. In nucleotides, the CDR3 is TGTGCCAGCAGCCAAGTAGGGGGCACCAGTGAAGCTTTCTTT. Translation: CASSQVGGTSEAFF.

CDR3 sequence reads: CASSLSGLAETQYF. CDR3 bases: TGTGCCAGCAGCCTGTCGGGACTAGCCGAGACCCAGTACTTC. The chain combines TRBV11-2 with TRBJ2-5, with 9 nucleotides matching TRBD2. This CDR3 is built from 14 residues. CDR1 is SGHAT and CDR2 is FQNNGV in the germline V gene. The V gene end was trimmed by 5 bases and the J gene end by 5 bases; junction bases not matched to a gene: 6.

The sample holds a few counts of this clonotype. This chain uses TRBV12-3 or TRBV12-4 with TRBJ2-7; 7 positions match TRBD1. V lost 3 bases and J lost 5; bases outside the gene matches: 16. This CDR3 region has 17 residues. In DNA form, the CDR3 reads TGTGCCAGCAGTTTCGCTCTCTCACGGACAGGAGCCCACGAGCAGTACTTC. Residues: CASSFALSRTGAHEQYF.

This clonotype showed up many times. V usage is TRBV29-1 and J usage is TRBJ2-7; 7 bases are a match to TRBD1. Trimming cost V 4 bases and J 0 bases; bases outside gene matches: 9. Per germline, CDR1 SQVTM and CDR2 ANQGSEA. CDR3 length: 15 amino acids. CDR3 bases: TGCAGCGTTGCCAAACTTGAGGGGGCCTCCTACGAGCAGTACTTC. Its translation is CSVAKLEGASYEQYF.

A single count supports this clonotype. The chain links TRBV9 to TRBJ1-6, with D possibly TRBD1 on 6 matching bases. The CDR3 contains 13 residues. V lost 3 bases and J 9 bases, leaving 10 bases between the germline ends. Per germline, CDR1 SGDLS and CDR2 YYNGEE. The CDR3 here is CASSGQARSPLHF. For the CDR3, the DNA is TGTGCCAGCAGCGGACAGGCTCGTTCACCCCTCCACTTT.

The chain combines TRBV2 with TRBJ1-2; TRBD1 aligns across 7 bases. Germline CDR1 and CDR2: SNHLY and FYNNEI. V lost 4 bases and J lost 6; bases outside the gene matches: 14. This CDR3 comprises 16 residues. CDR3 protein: CASSATLTGTEDGYTF. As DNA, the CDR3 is TGTGCCAGCAGTGCTACCTTGACAGGGACCGAGGATGGCTACACCTTC.

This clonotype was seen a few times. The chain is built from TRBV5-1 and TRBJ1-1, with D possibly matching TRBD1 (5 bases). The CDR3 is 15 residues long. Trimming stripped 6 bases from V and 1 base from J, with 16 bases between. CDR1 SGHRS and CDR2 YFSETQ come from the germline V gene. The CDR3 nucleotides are TGCGCCAGCATGGAGGGCAGGGTGGGGAACACTGAAGCTTTCTTT. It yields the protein CASMEGRVGNTEAFF.

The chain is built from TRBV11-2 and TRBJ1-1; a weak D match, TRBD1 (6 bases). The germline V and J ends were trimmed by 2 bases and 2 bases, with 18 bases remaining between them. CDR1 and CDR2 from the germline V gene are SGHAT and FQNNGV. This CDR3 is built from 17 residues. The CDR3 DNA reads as TGTGCCAGCAGCTTACACAGGGAAAGGCGGGACAACACTGAAGCTTTCTTT. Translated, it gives CASSLHRERRDNTEAFF. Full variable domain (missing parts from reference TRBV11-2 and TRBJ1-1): EAGVAQSPRYKIIEKRQSVAFWCNPISGHATLYWYQQILGQGPKLLIQFQNNGVVDDSQLPKDRFSAERLKGVDSTLKIQPAKLEDSAVYLCASSLHRERRDNTEAFFGQGTRLTVV.

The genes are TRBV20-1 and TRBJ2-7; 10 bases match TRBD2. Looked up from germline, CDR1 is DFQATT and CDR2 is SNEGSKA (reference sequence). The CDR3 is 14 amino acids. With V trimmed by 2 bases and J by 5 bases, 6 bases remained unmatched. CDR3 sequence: CSARTTSGVNEQYF. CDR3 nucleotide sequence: TGCAGTGCTAGAACAACTAGCGGGGTAAACGAGCAGTACTTC.

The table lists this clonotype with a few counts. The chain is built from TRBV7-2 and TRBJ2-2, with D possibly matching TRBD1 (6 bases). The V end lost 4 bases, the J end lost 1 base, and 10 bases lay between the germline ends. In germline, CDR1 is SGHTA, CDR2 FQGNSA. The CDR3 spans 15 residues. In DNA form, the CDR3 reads TGTGCCAGCAGCTGGGCGACAGGGAACACCGGGGAGCTGTTTTTT. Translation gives CASSWATGNTGELFF. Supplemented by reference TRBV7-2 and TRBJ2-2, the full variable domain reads GAGVSQSPSNKVTEKGKDVELRCDPISGHTALYWYRQSLGQGLEFLIYFQGNSAPDKSGLPSDRFSAERTGGSVSTLTIQRTQQEDSAVYLCASSWATGNTGELFFGEGSRLTVL.

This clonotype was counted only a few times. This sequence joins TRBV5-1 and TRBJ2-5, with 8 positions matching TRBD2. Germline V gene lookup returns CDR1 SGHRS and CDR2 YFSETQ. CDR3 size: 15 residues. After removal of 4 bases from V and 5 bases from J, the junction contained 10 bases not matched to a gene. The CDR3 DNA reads TGCGCCAGCAGCCATACCAGCGGGAGTTCCGAGACCCAGTACTTC. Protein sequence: CASSHTSGSSETQYF.

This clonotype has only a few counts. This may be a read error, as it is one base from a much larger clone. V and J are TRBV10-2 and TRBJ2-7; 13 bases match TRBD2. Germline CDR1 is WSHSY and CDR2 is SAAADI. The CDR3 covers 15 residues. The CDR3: CASSYELAGGYEQYF. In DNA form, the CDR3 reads TGTGCCAGCAGCTACGAACTAGCGGGAGGGTACGAGCAGTACTTC.

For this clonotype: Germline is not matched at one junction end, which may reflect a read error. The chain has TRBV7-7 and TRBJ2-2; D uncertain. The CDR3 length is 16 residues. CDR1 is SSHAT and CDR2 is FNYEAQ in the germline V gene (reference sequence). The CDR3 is CASSQDPFPNTGELFF. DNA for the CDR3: TGCGCCAGCAGCCAAGATCCATTCCCGAACACCGGGGAGCTGTTTTTT.

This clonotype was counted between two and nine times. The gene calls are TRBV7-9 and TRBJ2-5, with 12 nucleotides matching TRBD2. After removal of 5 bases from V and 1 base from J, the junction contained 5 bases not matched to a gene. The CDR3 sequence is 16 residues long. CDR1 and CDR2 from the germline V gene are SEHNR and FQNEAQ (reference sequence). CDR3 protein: CASSPGTSGFQETQYF. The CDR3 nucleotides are TGTGCCAGCAGCCCAGGGACTAGCGGGTTCCAAGAGACCCAGTACTTC.

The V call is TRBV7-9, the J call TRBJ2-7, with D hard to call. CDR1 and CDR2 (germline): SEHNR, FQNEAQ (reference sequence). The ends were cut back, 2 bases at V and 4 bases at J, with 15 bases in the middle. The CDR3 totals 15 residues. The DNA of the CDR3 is TGTGCCAGCAGCTTAAGCCTCAGCCCCTCTTACGAGCAGTACTTC. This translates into CASSLSLSPSYEQYF.

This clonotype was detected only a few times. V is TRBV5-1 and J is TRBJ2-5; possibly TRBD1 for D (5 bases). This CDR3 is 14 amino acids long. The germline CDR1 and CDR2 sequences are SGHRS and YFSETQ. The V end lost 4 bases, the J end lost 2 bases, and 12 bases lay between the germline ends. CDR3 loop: CASSIAGLQETQYF. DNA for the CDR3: TGCGCCAGCAGCATAGCAGGGTTGCAAGAGACCCAGTACTTC.

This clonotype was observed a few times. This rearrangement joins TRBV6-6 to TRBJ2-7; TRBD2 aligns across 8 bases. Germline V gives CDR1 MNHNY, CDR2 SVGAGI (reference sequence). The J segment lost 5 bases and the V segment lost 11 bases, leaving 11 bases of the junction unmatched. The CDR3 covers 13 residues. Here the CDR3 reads CAALTSGSDEQYF. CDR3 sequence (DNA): TGTGCCGCCCTTACTAGCGGTTCCGACGAGCAGTACTTC.

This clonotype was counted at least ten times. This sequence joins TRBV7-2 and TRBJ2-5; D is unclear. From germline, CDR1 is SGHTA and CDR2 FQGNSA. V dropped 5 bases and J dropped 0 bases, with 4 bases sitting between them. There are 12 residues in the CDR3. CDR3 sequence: CASSLYQETQYF. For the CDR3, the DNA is TGTGCCAGCAGCCTGTACCAAGAGACCCAGTACTTC.

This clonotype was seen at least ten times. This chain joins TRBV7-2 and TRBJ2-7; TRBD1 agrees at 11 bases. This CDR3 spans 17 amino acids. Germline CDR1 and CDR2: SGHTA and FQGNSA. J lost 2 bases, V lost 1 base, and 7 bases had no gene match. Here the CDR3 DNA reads TGTGCCAGCAGCTTAGGGGACAGGGGGATTAGGACCTACGAGCAGTACTTC. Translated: CASSLGDRGIRTYEQYF. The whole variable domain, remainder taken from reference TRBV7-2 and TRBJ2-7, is GAGVSQSPSNKVTEKGKDVELRCDPISGHTALYWYRQSLGQGLEFLIYFQGNSAPDKSGLPSDRFSAERTGGSVSTLTIQRTQQEDSAVYLCASSLGDRGIRTYEQYFGPGTRLTVT.

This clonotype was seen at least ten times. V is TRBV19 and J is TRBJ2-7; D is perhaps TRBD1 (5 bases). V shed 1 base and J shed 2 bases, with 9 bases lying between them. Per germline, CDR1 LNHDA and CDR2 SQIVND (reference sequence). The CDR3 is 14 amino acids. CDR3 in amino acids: CASSIGPGTYEQYF. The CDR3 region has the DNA TGTGCCAGTAGTATAGGCCCAGGGACCTACGAGCAGTACTTC.

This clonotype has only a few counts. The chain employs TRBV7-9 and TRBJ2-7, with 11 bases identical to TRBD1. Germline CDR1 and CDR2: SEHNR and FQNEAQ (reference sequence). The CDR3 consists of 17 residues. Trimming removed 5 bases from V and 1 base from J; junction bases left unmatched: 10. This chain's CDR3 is CASSTQGQGEASYEQYF. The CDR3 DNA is TGTGCCAGCAGCACCCAGGGACAGGGGGAAGCGTCCTACGAGCAGTACTTC.

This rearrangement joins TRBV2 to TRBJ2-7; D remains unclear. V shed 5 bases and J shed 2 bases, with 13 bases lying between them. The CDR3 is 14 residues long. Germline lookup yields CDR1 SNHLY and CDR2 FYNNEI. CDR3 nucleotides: TGTGCCAGCAGTCTGGAACTTCCACCCTACGAGCAGTACTTC. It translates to CASSLELPPYEQYF.

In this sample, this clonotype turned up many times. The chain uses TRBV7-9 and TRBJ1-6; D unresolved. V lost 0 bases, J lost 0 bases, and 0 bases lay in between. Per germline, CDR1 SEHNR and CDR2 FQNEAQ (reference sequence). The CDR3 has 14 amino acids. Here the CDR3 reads CASSLASYNSPLHF. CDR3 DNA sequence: TGTGCCAGCAGCTTAGCCTCCTATAATTCACCCCTCCACTTT.